Each of the 14 T cell receptor beta chains below was sequenced from the same sample in a study of blood T cell repertoires in COVID-19. Data came from immunoSEQ multiplex PCR; TCRdb stores just in-frame clones and leaves some out. In the table there are tens of thousands of clones, over 75% of which are singletons. The sequenced sample was peripheral blood. The receptors originated from a man aged 50 to 59 with active COVID-19.

The J gene is TRBJ1-4, the V gene TRBV27, with 9 bases that match TRBD1. The V gene end was trimmed by 1 base and the J gene end by 5 bases; junction bases not matched to a gene: 5. The length of the CDR3 is 16 residues. The germline V gene has CDR1 MNHEY and CDR2 SMNVEV (reference sequence). CDR3 region: CASSLLQGAMNEKLFF. The CDR3 coding sequence is TGTGCCAGCAGTTTATTACAGGGGGCTATGAATGAAAAACTGTTTTTT.

This clone was found a few times. The rearrangement joins TRBV5-1 to TRBJ2-7; D is perhaps TRBD2 (5 bases). V was pared by 4 bases and J by 7 bases, with 15 bases between. Germline CDR1 and CDR2: SGHRS and YFSETQ. The CDR3 totals 13 residues. The CDR3 sequence is CASSTGISGEQYF. The CDR3 DNA is TGCGCCAGCAGCACCGGGATCTCGGGGGAGCAGTACTTC.

The CDR3 DNA reads as TGTGCCAGCAGCCAAAAGGGGGCGGATCAGCCCCAGCATTTT. Protein product: CASSQKGADQPQHF. The chain has TRBV4-2 and TRBJ1-5; 7 nucleotides agree with TRBD1. Germline V lookup: CDR1 LGHNA, CDR2 YNFKEQ. Losses at the gene ends were 2 bases for V and 5 bases for J; bases not matched to a gene: 3. The CDR3 has 14 amino acids.

The genes are TRBV18 and TRBJ2-5; tentatively, D is TRBD1 (6 bases). V gave up 1 base and J gave up 2 bases, with 11 bases separating them. Per the germline V gene, CDR1 is KGHSH and CDR2 is LQKENI. CDR3 size: 15 residues. CDR3 region: CASSPLVGTQETQYF. As DNA, the CDR3 is TGTGCCAGCTCACCACTAGTTGGGACACAAGAGACCCAGTACTTC.

This chain links TRBV7-9 with TRBJ1-1; 9 nucleotides line up with TRBD1. Germline V gives CDR1 SEHNR, CDR2 FQNEAQ (reference sequence). Trimming at V came to 1 base and at J to 5 bases, leaving 8 bases not matched to a gene. The CDR3 consists of 16 residues. CDR3 nucleotides: TGTGCCAGCAGCTTAGGGGGACAGGGAGGTCGAACTGAAGCTTTCTTT. Amino acids: CASSLGGQGGRTEAFF.

This chain's CDR3 is CSVDPGMGIQYF. CDR3 coding DNA: TGCAGCGTTGATCCGGGGATGGGCATTCAGTACTTC. This chain uses TRBV29-1 with TRBJ2-4, with D perhaps matching TRBD2 (5 bases). The CDR3 has 12 amino acids. Germline lookup yields CDR1 SQVTM and CDR2 ANQGSEA. Trimming took off 3 bases at V and 9 bases at J, with 12 bases between the two ends.

This clone appeared a single time. J is TRBJ1-1 and V is TRBV11-3; possible D gene TRBD1, 5 bases. CDR3 length: 14 residues. Germline CDR1 and CDR2: SGHNT and YENEEA. V lost 1 base to trimming and J lost 0 bases, with 6 bases between them. The CDR3 coding sequence is TGTGCCAGCAGCTTAGGGGGGGTGAACACTGAAGCTTTCTTT. Its protein product is CASSLGGVNTEAFF.

This chain connects TRBV2 to TRBJ2-1, with 8 bases that match TRBD1. The V gene end was trimmed by 11 bases and the J gene end by 7 bases; junction bases not matched to a gene: 7. The germline CDR1 and CDR2 sequences are SNHLY and FYNNEI. CDR3 length: 12 residues. CDR3 residues: CALGRGPNEQFF. The CDR3 DNA reads as TGTGCCCTGGGCAGGGGGCCGAATGAGCAGTTCTTC.

The rearrangement joins TRBV4-1 to TRBJ2-3, with D unresolved. Looked up from germline, CDR1 is MGHRA and CDR2 is YSYEKL. V lost 0 bases to trimming and J lost 5 bases, with 15 bases between them. CDR3 length equals 16 residues. The CDR3 DNA follows: TGCGCCAGCAGCCAAGATCGGAGCATGCTGGGAGATACGCAGTATTTT. It translates to CASSQDRSMLGDTQYF.

There are a few counts of this clone. V is TRBV5-4 and J is TRBJ1-3, with a weak D call TRBD1 (5 bases). V lost 1 base to trimming and J lost 0 bases, with 8 bases between them. The length of the CDR3 is 15 residues. CDR1 is SGHNT, CDR2 YYREEE, per germline (reference sequence). In nucleotides, the CDR3 is TGTGCCAGCAGCTTGACAGGACCCTCTGGAAACACCATATATTTT. Translated: CASSLTGPSGNTIYF. The full variable domain, in which reference TRBV5-4 and TRBJ1-3 provide the parts outside the CDR3, is ETGVTQSPTHLIKTRGQQVTLRCSSQSGHNTVSWYQQALGQGPQFIFQYYREEENGRGNFPPRFSGLQFPNYSSELNVNALELDDSALYLCASSLTGPSGNTIYFGEGSWLTVV.

The V gene is TRBV11-2, the J gene TRBJ2-3; D is uncertain. The CDR3 length is 14 residues. Between the trimmed V and J ends, which lost 5 bases and 2 bases, there was a span of 11 bases. Germline loops: CDR1 SGHAT, CDR2 FQNNGV. CDR3 coding DNA: TGTGCCAGCAGCCCGCGGCCGGTCACAGATACGCAGTATTTT. Residues: CASSPRPVTDTQYF.

The V gene is TRBV4-3, the J gene TRBJ2-7; 7 nucleotides align to TRBD2. J gave up 0 bases and V 4 bases, and 12 bases lay outside the gene matches. The length of the CDR3 is 17 residues. From germline, CDR1 is LGHNA and CDR2 YSLEER. This chain's CDR3 is CASSPALLAVDSYEQYF. Written as DNA, the CDR3 is TGCGCCAGCAGCCCGGCATTGCTAGCGGTCGACTCCTACGAGCAGTACTTC.

This clone has just one count. The chain uses TRBV9 and TRBJ2-1; no clear D gene. Per germline, CDR1 SGDLS and CDR2 YYNGEE. This CDR3 comprises 16 residues. With 2 bases removed from V and 0 bases from J, the gap between germline ends came to 12 bases. The CDR3 region has the DNA TGTGCCAGCAGCGTCTCGTCAGGCGCCTCCTACAATGAGCAGTTCTTC. Translating it yields CASSVSSGASYNEQFF.

This clone was detected once. CDR3 in amino acids: CASSFTAGQETQYF. The CDR3 DNA reads TGTGCCAGCAGCTTTACAGCAGGACAAGAGACCCAGTACTTC. The V and J genes are TRBV9 and TRBJ2-5, with D unresolved. Between the trimmed V and J ends, which lost 4 bases and 2 bases, there was a span of 12 bases. This CDR3 is 14 amino acids long. The germline CDR1 and CDR2 sequences are SGDLS and YYNGEE.